Shown below are 5 T cell receptor beta chains from a single sample sequenced in a study of spatial heterogeneity in lung cancer. MiXCR, run by TCRdb on the 5' RACE reads, gives a single entry per CDR3 protein. The sample shows about 120,000 distinct CDR3 sequences, 12% of them seen only once. Documented time point: blood at routine non-recurrence follow-up after resection. Unsorted whole RNA samples from tumor, nontumor lung or frozen PBMC were sequenced. The starting material was PBMCs, obtained at follow-up. The receptors here all came from a male donor with early-stage non-small cell lung cancer.

This clonotype was counted between two and nine times. The rearrangement uses TRBV7-2 and TRBJ2-1, with D hard to call. V was trimmed by 2 bases and J by 7 bases, leaving 9 bases between them. The CDR3 extends over 13 amino acids. In germline, CDR1 is SGHTA, CDR2 FQGNSA. Here the CDR3 DNA reads TGTGCCAGCAGCTTATCGGTTAAGAATGAGCAGTTCTTC. Protein product: CASSLSVKNEQFF. Full variable domain (outside the CDR3, taken from reference TRBV7-2 and TRBJ2-1): GAGVSQSPSNKVTEKGKDVELRCDPISGHTALYWYRQSLGQGLEFLIYFQGNSAPDKSGLPSDRFSAERTGGSVSTLTIQRTQQEDSAVYLCASSLSVKNEQFFGPGTRLTVL.

This clonotype occurred a few times. The chain couples TRBV7-9 to TRBJ2-5; weak D call: TRBD2 (5 bases). Germline CDR1 and CDR2: SEHNR and FQNEAQ (reference sequence). The CDR3 totals 11 residues. Trimming left V 2 bases short and J 13 bases short, with 11 bases between. The CDR3 is CASSLLEVWYF. CDR3 nucleotides: TGTGCCAGCAGCTTATTGGAGGTCTGGTACTTC.

This chain connects TRBV24-1 to TRBJ1-2, with 7 bases that match TRBD1. The CDR3 runs 18 residues. V was pared by 4 bases and J by 3 bases, with 16 bases of the junction left unmatched. Germline values: CDR1 KGHDR, CDR2 SFDVKD. The CDR3 nucleotides are TGTGCCACCAGTGACCCCGGACAGGCCGATAACCTATACTATGGCTACACCTTC. Protein: CATSDPGQADNLYYGYTF.

This clonotype was found many times. The V call is TRBV29-1, the J call TRBJ1-6; 7 bases agree with TRBD1. V was pared by 4 bases and J by 6 bases, with 6 bases of the junction left unmatched. The CDR3 runs 14 residues. Looked up from germline, CDR1 is SQVTM and CDR2 is ANQGSEA. CDR3 sequence (DNA): TGCAGCGTTGCTACAGGGGCGGGTAATTCACCCCTCCACTTT. This gives the protein CSVATGAGNSPLHF. Drawing the rest from reference TRBV29-1 and TRBJ1-6, the complete variable domain is SAVISQKPSRDICQRGTSLTIQCQVDSQVTMMFWYRQQPGQSLTLIATANQGSEATYESGFVIDKFPISRPNLTFSTLTVSNMSPEDSSIYLCSVATGAGNSPLHFGNGTRLTVT.

This clonotype appeared many times. This chain links TRBV2 with TRBJ2-6; perhaps D is TRBD1 or TRBD2 (5 bases each). V was trimmed by 7 bases and J by 4 bases, leaving 11 bases between them. The CDR3 totals 14 residues. CDR1 and CDR2 (germline): SNHLY, FYNNEI. The CDR3 sequence: CASIRGAGANVLTF. The CDR3 coding sequence is TGTGCCAGCATCAGAGGGGCCGGGGCCAACGTCCTGACTTTC.